The entry below gives a single TCR beta chain sequence along with its context. Its antigen remains unidentified. CDR3 length equals 14 residues. With V trimmed by 5 bases and J by 4 bases, 7 bases remained unmatched. Germline loops: CDR1 SGHAT, CDR2 FQDESV (reference sequence). The sample originates from a study of OX40 agonist ivuxolimab in advanced cancers. Study in general: Patients got intravenous ivuxolimab at 0.01 to 10 mg/kg every 2 weeks. Each dose-escalation patient presented with hepatocellular carcinoma, melanoma, renal cell or head and neck cancer. Study-wide findings and caveats: Expanded clones belonging to CD8+ T cells outnumbered, on average, those of CD4+. Blood T cells, both CD4+ and CD8+, expanded clonally by week 6 at 0.1 to 3.0 mg/kg.

Some clones are missing from TCRdb's copy, which holds only in-frame ones; the method was immunoSEQ multiplex PCR. The table lists around 80,000 clones, around nine tenths of them singletons. This TCR came from an adult with an advanced solid tumor such as melanoma, head and neck, liver or kidney cancer. Source: CD4+ or CD8+ T cells sorted from blood, taken in a trial of the OX40 agonist ivuxolimab. V and J are TRBV11-1 and TRBJ2-5; 7 bases agree with TRBD1. The CDR3 sequence: CASSPTGDRETQYF. DNA for the CDR3: TGTGCCAGCAGCCCAACAGGGGATCGAGAGACCCAGTACTTC. Full variable domain (missing parts from reference TRBV11-1 and TRBJ2-5): EAEVAQSPRYKITEKSQAVAFWCDPISGHATLYWYRQILGQGPELLVQFQDESVVDDSQLPKDRFSAERLKGVDSTLKIQPAELGDSAMYLCASSPTGDRETQYFGPGTRLLVL.